The rows below give T cell receptor beta chains drawn from one sample of a study of shared clonotypes between healthy human individuals. Profiled with immunoSEQ multiplex PCR; TCRdb holds only in-frame clones, not every one. The sample holds about 1,800,000 clones, over 85% seen once. The specimen was naive CD8+ T cells sorted from blood. The receptor set was obtained from a man aged 18 to 29 in good health. The CDR3 runs from the conserved cysteine through the conserved F or W. The D gene is left open where the match is weak. Size values are once, few and many counts, or a class for expanded clones, and some rows have none.

d_call	clone_size	j_call	v_call	cdr3_aa	cdr3_nt
-	once	TRBJ2-7	TRBV7-9	CASSKLAPSYEQYF	TGTGCCAGCAGCAAGTTAGCCCCCTCCTACGAGCAGTACTTC
-	-	TRBJ1-1	TRBV11-2	CASADPGLRNTEAFF	TGTGCCAGCGCAGACCCGGGACTCAGGAACACTGAAGCTTTCTTT
-	-	TRBJ2-7	TRBV9	CASSVGGTAYEQYF	TGTGCCAGCAGCGTAGGGGGAACAGCCTACGAGCAGTACTTC
-	-	TRBJ2-1	TRBV30	CAWSQTDNEQFF	TGTGCCTGGAGTCAGACAGACAATGAGCAGTTCTTC
TRBD2	-	TRBJ2-2	TRBV9	CASSVVQGGGSNTGELFF	TGTGCCAGCAGCGTAGTCCAAGGCGGGGGGTCGAACACCGGGGAGCTGTTTTTT
TRBD1	-	TRBJ2-7	TRBV7-9	CASSLAGTVYEQYF	TGTGCCAGCAGCCTTGCTGGGACAGTTTACGAGCAGTACTTC
-	once	TRBJ1-2	TRBV28	CASIGNNYGYTF	TGTGCCAGCATAGGAAATAACTATGGCTACACCTTC
-	-	TRBJ2-2	TRBV5-6	CASSFGGGELFF	TGTGCCAGCAGTTTCGGCGGCGGGGAGCTGTTTTTT
TRBD1	-	TRBJ1-6	TRBV6-1	CASSEGQGRTPLHF	TGTGCCAGCAGTGAGGGACAGGGAAGGACACCCCTCCACTTT
-	-	TRBJ2-7	TRBV7-9	CASSSYPGTQYEQYF	TGTGCCAGCAGCTCTTATCCGGGCACCCAGTACGAGCAGTACTTC
-	-	TRBJ2-7	TRBV14	CASSPLGGKRYEQYF	TGTGCCAGCAGCCCCCTGGGCGGGAAACGGTACGAGCAGTACTTC
TRBD2	-	TRBJ2-5	TRBV6-1	CASSENSGDAGETQYF	TGTGCCAGCAGTGAGAACAGCGGGGACGCAGGAGAGACCCAGTACTTC
-	-	TRBJ2-5	TRBV29-1	CSVEQRGPGQGIQETQYF	TGCAGCGTTGAGCAGCGGGGTCCCGGACAGGGCATACAAGAGACCCAGTACTTC
TRBD1	once	TRBJ2-7	TRBV6-5	CASSRQGHYEQYF	TGTGCCAGCAGTAGACAGGGCCACTACGAGCAGTACTTC
TRBD2	-	TRBJ2-1	TRBV9	CASSASGRAGEQFF	TGTGCCAGCAGCGCTAGCGGGAGGGCCGGTGAGCAGTTCTTC
-	-	TRBJ2-5	TRBV2	CASSEAKRGKQETQYF	TGTGCCAGCAGTGAAGCCAAGCGCGGGAAACAAGAGACCCAGTACTTC
TRBD2	-	TRBJ2-3	TRBV5-1	CASSLSGTSSTDTQYF	TGCGCCAGCAGCTTATCCGGGACTAGCTCCACAGATACGCAGTATTTT
TRBD2	once	TRBJ2-7	TRBV29-1	CSVSGEGSSYEQYF	TGCAGCGTTTCGGGGGAGGGCTCATCCTACGAGCAGTACTTC
-	-	TRBJ2-1	TRBV4-3	CASSQDEEGNEQFF	TGCGCCAGCAGCCAAGACGAAGAAGGGAATGAGCAGTTCTTC
TRBD1	-	TRBJ1-1	TRBV5-1	CASSQDRIWTEAFF	TGCGCCAGCAGTCAGGACAGGATTTGGACTGAAGCTTTCTTT
TRBD1	-	TRBJ2-7	TRBV4-3	CASSQDGQGAREQYF	TGCGCCAGCAGCCAAGATGGGCAGGGGGCGCGTGAGCAGTACTTC
-	-	TRBJ2-2	TRBV9	CASSLALGARELFF	TGTGCCAGCAGCCTCGCCCTGGGAGCACGGGAGCTGTTTTTT
-	-	TRBJ1-1	TRBV7-9	CASSSPMNTEAFF	TGTGCCAGCAGCTCCCCAATGAACACTGAAGCTTTCTTT
-	-	TRBJ2-2	TRBV19	CAAGIRTGELFF	TGTGCGGCAGGGATACGGACCGGGGAGCTGTTTTTT
-	once	TRBJ2-7	TRBV11-2	CASSFFVAYEQYF	TGTGCCAGCAGCTTTTTCGTCGCCTACGAGCAGTACTTC
TRBD2	-	TRBJ2-7	TRBV11-2	CASSHFPLAGGDYEQYF	TGTGCCAGCAGCCACTTCCCTTTGGCGGGAGGGGATTACGAGCAGTACTTC
-	-	TRBJ2-1	TRBV6-5	CASSSSRVWINEQFF	TGTGCCAGCAGTTCAAGTCGAGTCTGGATCAATGAGCAGTTCTTC
TRBD2	-	TRBJ2-3	TRBV6-5	CASSYSPGGGTDTQYF	TGTGCCAGCAGTTACTCCCCCGGGGGGGGCACAGATACGCAGTATTTT
-	-	TRBJ2-2	TRBV27	CASTLYRYDNTGELFF	TGTGCCAGCACCCTTTATCGATACGATAACACCGGGGAGCTGTTTTTT
-	-	TRBJ1-4	TRBV28	CASSSTQGPDEKLFF	TGTGCCAGCAGCTCAACTCAGGGGCCAGATGAAAAACTGTTTTTT
-	-	TRBJ2-7	TRBV28	CASSWGRAGNYEQYF	TGTGCCAGCAGTTGGGGACGGGCGGGGAACTACGAGCAGTACTTC
TRBD2	-	TRBJ2-5	TRBV10-2	CASSETPTSGWSQETQYF	TGCGCCAGCAGTGAGACCCCAACTAGCGGGTGGTCCCAAGAGACCCAGTACTTC
TRBD1	-	TRBJ2-7	TRBV7-2	CASSPTRDRGSYEQYF	TGTGCCAGCAGCCCGACGCGGGACAGGGGTTCCTACGAGCAGTACTTC
-	-	TRBJ2-1	TRBV13	CASSFRGNEQFF	TGTGCCAGCAGCTTTAGGGGGAATGAGCAGTTCTTC
TRBD2	-	TRBJ2-1	TRBV5-1	CASSLALAGDGYNEQFF	TGCGCCAGCAGCTTGGCCTTAGCGGGAGATGGATACAATGAGCAGTTCTTC
-	-	TRBJ1-3	TRBV28	CASSGGPEEAGNTIYF	TGTGCCAGCAGTGGCGGCCCCGAGGAAGCTGGAAACACCATATATTTT
-	few	TRBJ1-3	TRBV13	CASSLGPGTYGNTIYF	TGTGCCAGCAGCTTAGGACCCGGGACTTATGGAAACACCATATATTTT
TRBD1	-	TRBJ1-5	TRBV15	CATSSVRDRSVGQPQHF	TGTGCCACCAGCAGCGTACGGGACAGATCGGTGGGTCAGCCCCAGCATTTT
TRBD2	-	TRBJ2-1	TRBV7-9	CASSALAREQFF	TGTGCCAGCAGCGCACTAGCGCGCGAGCAGTTCTTC
-	-	TRBJ2-3	TRBV28	CASSFSTSTDTQYF	TGTGCCAGCAGTTTTTCTACTAGCACAGATACGCAGTATTTT
-	-	TRBJ1-6	TRBV4-3	CASSQDPNRDQFTLHF	TGCGCCAGCAGCCAAGATCCGAACAGGGACCAATTCACCCTCCACTTT
TRBD1	-	TRBJ1-2	TRBV7-8	CASSLVLTGGGKVSYGYTF	TGTGCCAGCAGCTTAGTCTTAACAGGGGGGGGAAAAGTATCATATGGCTACACCTTC
TRBD1	-	TRBJ1-1	TRBV19	CASNTGDSGTEAFF	TGTGCCAGTAACACAGGGGACAGCGGCACTGAAGCTTTCTTT
-	-	TRBJ1-2	TRBV28	CASSSPTGDYGYTF	TGTGCCAGCAGTTCCCCGACGGGAGATTACGGCTACACCTTC
TRBD1	once	TRBJ2-7	TRBV4-1	CASSQETGQGLAFYEQYF	TGCGCCAGCAGCCAAGAAACGGGACAGGGGCTCGCCTTCTACGAGCAGTACTTC
TRBD1	-	TRBJ2-5	TRBV9	CASSAQGVGETQYF	TGTGCCAGCAGCGCCCAGGGGGTCGGGGAGACCCAGTACTTC
-	once	TRBJ2-7	TRBV5-5	CASSRGGSYEQYF	TGTGCCAGCAGCCGTGGGGGATCCTACGAGCAGTACTTC
TRBD1	-	TRBJ1-2	TRBV9	CASSPRGTGIPNYGYTF	TGTGCCAGCAGCCCAAGGGGGACAGGGATCCCAAACTATGGCTACACCTTC
TRBD1	-	TRBJ2-7	TRBV10-2	CATLAGGIYEQYF	TGCGCCACCCTGGCAGGGGGCATCTACGAGCAGTACTTC
TRBD2	-	TRBJ2-5	TRBV28	CASSPLSLGLAGVETQYF	TGTGCCAGCAGCCCTCTTAGCTTGGGGCTAGCGGGGGTGGAGACCCAGTACTTC
TRBD2	-	TRBJ2-1	TRBV27	CASSLWTSGGYNEQFF	TGTGCCAGCAGTTTATGGACTAGCGGGGGGTACAATGAGCAGTTCTTC